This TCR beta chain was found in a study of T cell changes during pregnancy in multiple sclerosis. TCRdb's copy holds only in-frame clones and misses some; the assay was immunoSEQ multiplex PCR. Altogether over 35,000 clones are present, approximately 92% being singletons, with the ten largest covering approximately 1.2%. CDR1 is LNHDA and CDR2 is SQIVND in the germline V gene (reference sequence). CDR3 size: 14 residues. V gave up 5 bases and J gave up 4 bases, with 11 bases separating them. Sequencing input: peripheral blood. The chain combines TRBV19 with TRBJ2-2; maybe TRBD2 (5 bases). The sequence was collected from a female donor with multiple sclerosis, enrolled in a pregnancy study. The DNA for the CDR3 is TGTGCCAGTAGTCCCTGGGGAGTCACCGGGGAGCTGTTTTTT. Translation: CASSPWGVTGELFF.